A selection of T cell receptor beta chains follows, all from one sample in a study of T cell responses to AZD1222 COVID-19 vaccine. Produced via immunoSEQ multiplex PCR; TCRdb's table is partial and in-frame only. The table lists about 120,000 clones, about 86% of them singletons. This specimen was peripheral blood, taken 28 days after the second AZD1222 dose. The receptors here all came from an adult who received the AZD1222 COVID-19 vaccine. The CDR3 runs from the conserved cysteine through the conserved F or W. The order of the fields is CDR3 DNA, CDR3 protein, J gene, V gene, D gene, clone size. A D gene is named only where the DNA matches it firmly. Size values are once, few and many counts, or a class for expanded clones, and some rows have none.

TGTGCAAGTCGCTTAGCACGGGTGAATTTCGGTCAGCCCCAGCATTTT CASRLARVNFGQPQHF TRBJ1-5 TRBV12-2 NA NA
TGTGCCAGCAGCAACGACGAACTCGAGCAGTACTTC CASSNDELEQYF TRBJ2-7 TRBV5-5 NA NA
TGTGCCAGCAGTTACTCGGGCATATCCTACGAGCAGTACTTC CASSYSGISYEQYF TRBJ2-7 TRBV6-2/TRBV6-3 NA NA
TGTGCCAGCAGTACCGACAGGGGTAGGGAAAAACTGTTTTTT CASSTDRGREKLFF TRBJ1-4 TRBV6-5 TRBD1 NA
TGTGCCTCTGCCCCCCTCGGGGCGAGGGGCTACACCTTC CASAPLGARGYTF TRBJ1-2 TRBV30 NA NA
TGCGCCAGCAGCCATCCGGGACAGCCGTTTAGAGCTTTCTTT CASSHPGQPFRAFF TRBJ1-1 TRBV4-1 TRBD1 NA
TGTGCCAGCAGCCCCTTCTTGAGGACTAGCGGATACAATGAGCAGTTCTTC CASSPFLRTSGYNEQFF TRBJ2-1 TRBV11-3 TRBD2 NA
TGCGCCAGCAGCTTGGCGGCCAATCAGCCCCAGCATTTT CASSLAANQPQHF TRBJ1-5 TRBV5-1 NA once
TGTGCCAGCTCACCAGGAGACCGACAGGTCCCGCTCTACGAGCAGTACTTC CASSPGDRQVPLYEQYF TRBJ2-7 TRBV18 NA NA
TGTGCCAGTAGTTCGAGCGTCGGAGCAGATACGCAGTATTTT CASSSSVGADTQYF TRBJ2-3 TRBV19 NA NA
TGTGCCAGCAGAGTACAGGGATCGGTTCAGCCCCAGCATTTT CASRVQGSVQPQHF TRBJ1-5 TRBV6-5 NA NA
TGCAGCGTTGACTCCAGATTTGAAGGGCAGTACTTC CSVDSRFEGQYF TRBJ2-7 TRBV29-1 NA NA
TGCGCCAGCAGTGAGAAATACGAGGGGACTGAAGCTTTCTTT CASSEKYEGTEAFF TRBJ1-1 TRBV10-2 NA NA
TGTGCCAGCCACATTACAGGTTTAACCGGGGAGCTGTTTTTT CASHITGLTGELFF TRBJ2-2 TRBV27 NA few
TGTGCCAGCAGCTTAGCGCGGGGTAGCGGGGGAAGCACAGATACGCAGTATTTT CASSLARGSGGSTDTQYF TRBJ2-3 TRBV7-2 TRBD2 NA
TGTGCCAGGTCAGATACGCAGTATTTT CARSDTQYF TRBJ2-3 TRBV21-1 NA NA
TGTGCCAGCTCACCGGACAGGGGGGGAGGCGAGACCCAGTACTTC CASSPDRGGGETQYF TRBJ2-5 TRBV18 TRBD1 NA
TGCGCCAGCAGTGATCAGGGGCTCCTCCAAGAGACCCAGTACTTC CASSDQGLLQETQYF TRBJ2-5 TRBV10-1 NA NA
TGTGCCAGCAGCTTTGGACCCGGCCCGCCCGGGGAGCTGTTTTTT CASSFGPGPPGELFF TRBJ2-2 TRBV7-8 NA NA
TGCGCCAGCAGCTTTCGTTCGGGGACCTACGAGCAGTACTTC CASSFRSGTYEQYF TRBJ2-7 TRBV5-1 NA NA
TGTGCCAGCTCACCGGGACATATCTACGAGCAGTACTTC CASSPGHIYEQYF TRBJ2-7 TRBV18 NA NA
TGTGCCAGCAGCCAAGATTGGGGAAGGGCCCACACTGAAGCTTTCTTT CASSQDWGRAHTEAFF TRBJ1-1 TRBV14 NA NA
TGTGCCAGCAGCCTACGAGGTAGGCGCGGGACAGGAGACACAGATACGCAGTATTTT CASSLRGRRGTGDTDTQYF TRBJ2-3 TRBV7-2 TRBD1 NA
TGTGCCAGTAGAGAGGACAGCTATGGCTACACCTTC CASREDSYGYTF TRBJ1-2 TRBV19 NA NA
TGTGCCAGCAGCCTTAGCGGGGCTTCATACGAGCAGTACTTC CASSLSGASYEQYF TRBJ2-7 TRBV5-5 TRBD2 NA
TGTGCCAGCAGTGGGGTGCGGGGGCCGGCGACAGATACGCAGTATTTT CASSGVRGPATDTQYF TRBJ2-3 TRBV2 NA NA
TGTGCCAGCAGCCTGACTAGCGGGGGTTCAGATACGCAGTATTTT CASSLTSGGSDTQYF TRBJ2-3 TRBV5-4 TRBD2 NA
TGTGCCAGCAGCGTAGAGAGGGGGTATTTCGCCGGGGAGCTGTTTTTT CASSVERGYFAGELFF TRBJ2-2 TRBV9 NA NA
TGTGCCAGCAGTTCTGGACTGTACCAAGAGACCCAGTACTTC CASSSGLYQETQYF TRBJ2-5 TRBV28 NA NA
TGTGCCAGCAGCTTTGGTGGGCCCCAGCATTTT CASSFGGPQHF TRBJ1-5 TRBV7-8 NA once
TGTGCCAGTAGGACGGGCACCTACAATGAGCAGTTCTTC CASRTGTYNEQFF TRBJ2-1 TRBV19 NA NA
TGTGCCAGCAGCTTAGCTTCGTCTAGCGGGGGGACAGATACGCAGTATTTT CASSLASSSGGTDTQYF TRBJ2-3 TRBV7-9 TRBD2 once
TGTGCCACCAGTGACAGCGATTCGTTCGCCTACAATGAGCAGTTCTTC CATSDSDSFAYNEQFF TRBJ2-1 TRBV24-1 NA NA
TGTGCCAGTAGTATTTACGGGAGCTATGGCTACACCTTC CASSIYGSYGYTF TRBJ1-2 TRBV19 NA NA
TGTGCCAGCAACCCCGCCGGACTAGCGGGGGAGGTAGATACGCAGTATTTT CASNPAGLAGEVDTQYF TRBJ2-3 TRBV9 TRBD2 NA
TGTGCCAGCAGTTTAGGCAGTCCCTACGAGCAGTACTTC CASSLGSPYEQYF TRBJ2-7 TRBV28 NA NA
TGTGCCAGCAGAGGGGAGCCCCGTGATGGCTACACCTTC CASRGEPRDGYTF TRBJ1-2 TRBV2 NA once
TGTGCCAGCAGCTTCGCCGCGGGGGGGCAAAGCGGGGAGCTGTTTTTT CASSFAAGGQSGELFF TRBJ2-2 TRBV7-6 TRBD2 NA
TGTGCCAGCAGCACGGGACAGGTGACGGGCTATGGCTACACCTTC CASSTGQVTGYGYTF TRBJ1-2 TRBV9 TRBD1 NA
TGTGCCAGCAGCCAAGATTTTACAGGGATCAGCTATGGCTACACCTTC CASSQDFTGISYGYTF TRBJ1-2 TRBV4-2 NA NA
TGCGCCAGCAGCGGGACAGAGAGCTCCTATAATTCACCCCTCCACTTT CASSGTESSYNSPLHF TRBJ1-6 TRBV10-2 TRBD1 NA
TGTGCCAGCAGCGTTTCAGGTAACACTGAAGCTTTCTTT CASSVSGNTEAFF TRBJ1-1 TRBV9 NA NA
TGCGCCAGCAGCTATGGGGACTCTGGAAACACCATATATTTT CASSYGDSGNTIYF TRBJ1-3 TRBV5-1 NA NA
TGTGCCAGCAGCCCCGGAGGCGGGGGGTCCACAGATACGCAGTATTTT CASSPGGGGSTDTQYF TRBJ2-3 TRBV11-2 TRBD2 NA
TGTGCCAGCAGTGAAATAGGGTACGTTTCACCCCTCCACTTT CASSEIGYVSPLHF TRBJ1-6 TRBV6-1 NA NA
TGTGCCAGCAGCTTGGACAGGGCTGGAAACACCATATATTTT CASSLDRAGNTIYF TRBJ1-3 TRBV6-5 TRBD1 NA
TGTGCCAGCAGTTACTCTATTCAGGGGGGTGGGCCACCCCTCCACTTT CASSYSIQGGGPPLHF TRBJ1-6 TRBV6-6 TRBD1 NA
TGTGCCAGCAGCTTTCAGCGGGGGGGCCAGAATGAGCAGTTCTTC CASSFQRGGQNEQFF TRBJ2-1 TRBV7-2 TRBD2 NA
TGCGCCAGCAGTCGGGCCAGGGCCATGAACACTGAAGCTTTCTTT CASSRARAMNTEAFF TRBJ1-1 TRBV10-1 NA NA
TGTGCCAGCAGCTTCCGGGGTCTCGACGAGCAGTACTTC CASSFRGLDEQYF TRBJ2-7 TRBV11-3 NA NA
TGTGCCAGCTCCCAAATGGATTACTATGGCTACACCTTC CASSQMDYYGYTF TRBJ1-2 TRBV18 NA NA
TGTGCCAGCAGCCCCGGGCCAGGCCAGCCCCAGCATTTT CASSPGPGQPQHF TRBJ1-5 TRBV7-9 NA NA
TGTGCCATCAGTGAACCCGGGGGGACTAGCCCCCCAGATACGCAGTATTTT CAISEPGGTSPPDTQYF TRBJ2-3 TRBV10-3 TRBD2 NA